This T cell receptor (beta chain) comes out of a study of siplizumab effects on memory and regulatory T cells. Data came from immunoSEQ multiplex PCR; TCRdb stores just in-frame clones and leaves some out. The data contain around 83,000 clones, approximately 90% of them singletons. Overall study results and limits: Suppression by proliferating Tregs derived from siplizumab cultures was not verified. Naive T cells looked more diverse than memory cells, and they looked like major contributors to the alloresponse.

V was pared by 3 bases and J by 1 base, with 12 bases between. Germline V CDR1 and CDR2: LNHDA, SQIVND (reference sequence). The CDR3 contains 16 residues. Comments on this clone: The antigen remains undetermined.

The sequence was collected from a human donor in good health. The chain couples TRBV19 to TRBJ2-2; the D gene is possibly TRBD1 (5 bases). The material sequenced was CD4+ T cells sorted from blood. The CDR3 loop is CASSIPRAGNTGELFF. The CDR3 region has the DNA TGTGCCAGTAGTATTCCCAGGGCAGGGAACACCGGGGAGCTGTTTTTT.